The 18 T cell receptor beta chains below come from one sample, sequenced in a study of shared clonotypes between healthy human individuals. The data were produced by immunoSEQ multiplex PCR, yet TCRdb's version contains in-frame clones alone and is incomplete. The table lists just over 2,000,000 clones, 90% to 95% of them singletons, with 0.1% to 0.15% in the top ten. Sequencing was carried out using naive CD4+ T cells sorted from blood. Stated subset: CD45RA+ positively selected. These receptors were collected from a man aged 18-30 years in good health.

The chain couples TRBV6-5 to TRBJ1-2; tentatively, D is TRBD1 (5 bases). The germline V gene has CDR1 MNHEY and CDR2 SVGAGI. V was clipped by 6 bases and J by 8 bases, with 16 bases between them. There are 13 residues in the CDR3. As DNA, the CDR3 is TGTGCCAGCAGATCCCCGGGGACGGGGGGCTACACCTTC. Translation: CASRSPGTGGYTF.

This clone was recorded a few times. This chain joins TRBV6-6 and TRBJ1-2; D call uncertain. Trimming stripped 4 bases from V and 0 bases from J, with 12 bases between. The germline gives CDR1 MNHNY, CDR2 SVGAGI (reference sequence). The CDR3 covers 15 residues. The CDR3 nucleotides read TGTGCCAGCAGTTCCGCGGACGGATCTAACTATGGCTACACCTTC. This gives the protein CASSSADGSNYGYTF.

This chain uses TRBV5-1 with TRBJ1-2; TRBD1 might be the D (6 bases). CDR3 length: 12 amino acids. V was cut by 5 bases and J by 6 bases, with 11 bases left in between. In germline, CDR1 is SGHRS, CDR2 YFSETQ. CDR3 coding DNA: TGCGCCAGCAGTGAACAGGGCAATGGCTACACCTTC. This encodes CASSEQGNGYTF.

V gene TRBV5-6 combines with J gene TRBJ1-4; 7 bases align to TRBD1. This CDR3 is built from 15 residues. Trimming at V came to 0 bases and at J to 3 bases, leaving 2 bases not matched to a gene. Germline CDR1 SGHDT, CDR2 YYEEEE. For the CDR3, the DNA is TGTGCCAGCAGCTTGGGCGGGACAGCTAATGAAAAACTGTTTTTT. Its translation: CASSLGGTANEKLFF.

This clone was picked up one time. The genes are TRBV2 and TRBJ1-4; the D is unclear. This CDR3 has 16 residues. Trimming took 0 bases from V and 0 from J, leaving 8 bases between them. Germline assignment: CDR1 SNHLY and CDR2 FYNNEI. The CDR3 DNA reads TGTGCCAGCAGTGAAGCAGCGACAACAACTAATGAAAAACTGTTTTTT. Translated: CASSEAATTTNEKLFF.

V gene TRBV28 combines with J gene TRBJ1-6; the D gene is possibly TRBD1 (5 bases). The V end lost 7 bases, the J end lost 9 bases, and 25 bases lay between the germline ends. The CDR3 is 17 amino acids. The germline V gene encodes CDR1 MDHEN and CDR2 SYDVKM. The CDR3, as DNA: TGTGCCAGCACCGAGGCGCAGTCGAGGGCCGGGGGTTCACCCCTCCACTTT. Its protein product is CASTEAQSRAGGSPLHF. The whole variable domain, filled in from reference TRBV28 and TRBJ1-6, reads DVKVTQSSRYLVKRTGEKVFLECVQDMDHENMFWYRQDPGLGLRLIYFSYDVKMKEKGDIPEGYSVSREKKERFSLILESASTNQTSMYLCASTEAQSRAGGSPLHFGNGTRLTVT.

This CDR3 is CASSPLVVKETQYF. The CDR3 bases are TGCGCCAGCAGCCCCTTGGTAGTCAAAGAGACCCAGTACTTC. The chain combines TRBV5-1 with TRBJ2-5; D call uncertain. CDR1 SGHRS and CDR2 YFSETQ come from the germline V gene. The CDR3 consists of 14 residues. Between the trimmed V and J ends, which lost 4 bases and 3 bases, there was a span of 13 bases.

J is TRBJ1-2 and V is TRBV7-2; a possible D gene is TRBD1 (6 bases). CDR3 length equals 13 residues. The germline CDR1 and CDR2 sequences are SGHTA and FQGNSA. The germline V and J ends were trimmed by 5 bases and 6 bases, with 13 bases remaining between them. The CDR3 sequence is CASSPTGTNGYTF. The CDR3 DNA reads as TGTGCCAGCAGCCCTACGGGGACAAATGGCTACACCTTC.

This chain connects TRBV28 to TRBJ1-1; 7 bases fit TRBD1. CDR3 size: 15 residues. V was pared by 6 bases and J by 8 bases, with 15 bases of the junction left unmatched. Germline loops: CDR1 MDHEN, CDR2 SYDVKM. The CDR3 spells CASRPLTDRDGEAFF. CDR3 in DNA: TGTGCCAGCAGACCACTTACAGACAGGGATGGCGAAGCTTTCTTT.

This rearrangement joins TRBV18 to TRBJ2-6; D is unclear. V was pared by 3 bases and J by 2 bases, with 8 bases between. The CDR3 runs 15 residues. Germline assignment: CDR1 KGHSH and CDR2 LQKENI. The CDR3 region has the DNA TGTGCCAGCTCACCTGTGGTCCCTGGGGCCAACGTCCTGACTTTC. It is translated as CASSPVVPGANVLTF.

The V gene is TRBV9, the J gene TRBJ2-2; 8 bases map to TRBD1. CDR1 is SGDLS and CDR2 is YYNGEE in the germline V gene. CDR3 length: 16 residues. Trimming at V came to 2 bases and at J to 4 bases, leaving 7 bases not matched to a gene. This chain's CDR3 is CASSVTTGAATGELFF. CDR3 sequence (DNA): TGTGCCAGCAGCGTTACGACAGGGGCCGCCACCGGGGAGCTGTTTTTT.

This chain connects TRBV28 to TRBJ1-2, with D perhaps matching TRBD1 (6 bases). CDR3 length equals 16 residues. CDR1 and CDR2 (germline): MDHEN, SYDVKM. The CDR3 loop is CASEEGGRKESYGYTF. The DNA of the CDR3 is TGTGCATCCGAAGAGGGGGGGCGTAAGGAGAGTTATGGCTACACCTTC.

The genes are TRBV15 and TRBJ1-5; 9 bases agree with TRBD1. The CDR3 has 15 amino acids. Unmatched junction bases numbered 6, after V lost 2 bases and J lost 7 bases. Germline V lookup: CDR1 LNHNV, CDR2 YYDKDF (reference sequence). The CDR3 region has the DNA TGTGCCACCAGCAGATTGGACAGGGGAGAGCAGCCCCAGCATTTT. This translates into CATSRLDRGEQPQHF.

The J gene is TRBJ2-5, the V gene TRBV5-8; 13 nucleotides align to TRBD2. Looked up from germline, CDR1 is SGHTS and CDR2 is YDEGEE. After removal of 0 bases from V and 1 base from J, the junction contained 0 bases not matched to a gene. This CDR3 comprises 16 residues. CDR3 region: CASSLGTSGGQETQYF. CDR3 coding DNA: TGTGCCAGCAGCTTGGGGACTAGCGGGGGCCAAGAGACCCAGTACTTC.

The rearrangement uses TRBV6-4 and TRBJ1-2, with D hard to call. This CDR3 contains 13 residues. Trimming removed 6 bases from V and 4 bases from J, with 12 bases in between. Germline values: CDR1 MRHNA, CDR2 SNTAGT. CDR3 region: CASSATPGYGYTF. In DNA form, the CDR3 reads TGTGCCAGCAGCGCGACTCCGGGCTATGGCTACACCTTC.

The genes are TRBV10-1 and TRBJ2-2, with TRBD2 identical over 9 bases. The CDR3 length is 14 residues. The V gene's germline CDR1 is WNHNN and CDR2 SYGVQD (reference sequence). J was trimmed by 3 bases and V by 10 bases; bases with no gene match: 6. The CDR3 is CATQAGGHTGELFF. Written as DNA, the CDR3 is TGCGCCACCCAGGCGGGAGGGCACACCGGGGAGCTGTTTTTT.

The chain employs TRBV10-3 and TRBJ1-5; possible D gene TRBD1, 6 bases. The CDR3 length is 14 residues. Germline V CDR1 and CDR2: ENHRY, SYGVKD. V shed 9 bases and J shed 4 bases, with 16 bases lying between them. The CDR3, as DNA: TGTGCCATAGCGGCACAGGGAGGGAATCAGCCCCAGCATTTT. It translates to CAIAAQGGNQPQHF.

The chain's CDR3 is CASSLGGLVQETQYF. CDR3 DNA: TGCGCCAGCAGCTTGGGGGGTCTAGTCCAAGAGACCCAGTACTTC. This chain connects TRBV5-1 to TRBJ2-5; D uncertain. V shed 0 bases and J shed 1 base, with 10 bases lying between them. The germline gives CDR1 SGHRS, CDR2 YFSETQ. The CDR3 totals 15 residues. Full variable domain (rest looked up from reference TRBV5-1 and TRBJ2-5): KAGVTQTPRYLIKTRGQQVTLSCSPISGHRSVSWYQQTPGQGLQFLFEYFSETQRNKGNFPGRFSGRQFSNSRSEMNVSTLELGDSALYLCASSLGGLVQETQYFGPGTRLLVL.